Shown below are 12 T cell receptor beta chains from a single sample sequenced in a study of blood T cells in healthy people across ages. The second PCR ran roughly 6 to 11 cycles with a sample-barcoded 5' primer and J-beta primers. TCRdb called the 5' RACE reads again in MiXCR, with one record for every CDR3 protein. This table has hundreds of thousands of distinct CDR3 sequences, roughly 44% appearing once. The sample comprised blood. The receptors were sampled from a man between 60 and 70 years old in good health.

The chain uses TRBV21-1 and TRBJ2-6; TRBD1 is the table's D call and was not checked against the DNA. TRBV21-1 is listed as a pseudogene. This CDR3 comprises 15 residues. The CDR3: CDSPRGQSGANVLTF. CDR3 bases: TGTGACAGCCCCAGGGGGCAATCTGGGGCCAACGTCCTGACTTTC.

The chain recombines TRBV20-1 with TRBJ2-1; unclear D gene. CDR3 length equals 14 residues. The germline V gene has CDR1 DFQATT and CDR2 SNEGSKA (reference sequence). V was pared by 2 bases and J by 5 bases, with 13 bases between. The CDR3 nucleotides are TGCAGTGCTAGATATCCGGGCAAACACAATGAGCAGTTCTTC. It is translated as CSARYPGKHNEQFF.

The chain employs TRBV7-8 and TRBJ2-7, with 12 positions matching TRBD2. CDR3 length equals 15 residues. J was trimmed by 2 bases and V by 5 bases; bases with no gene match: 4. Germline lookup yields CDR1 SGHVS and CDR2 FQNEAQ. CDR3 loop: CASSTLAGGPYEQYF. The CDR3, as DNA: TGTGCCAGCAGCACACTAGCGGGGGGACCCTACGAGCAGTACTTC.

This chain joins TRBV20-1 and TRBJ1-4; D gene uncertain. The V and J ends lost 3 bases and 5 bases respectively, with 19 bases between them. Germline loops: CDR1 DFQATT, CDR2 SNEGSKA (reference sequence). CDR3 size: 16 residues. CDR3 sequence (DNA): TGCAGTGCTAGCCCCCCGATGTCTGTATCCAATGAAAAACTGTTTTTT. Protein product: CSASPPMSVSNEKLFF.

CDR3 amino acids: CAISENRGLYEQYF. In nucleotides, the CDR3 is TGTGCCATCAGTGAGAACAGGGGGCTCTACGAGCAGTACTTC. The rearrangement joins TRBV10-3 to TRBJ2-7; 9 positions match TRBD1. Germline V gene lookup returns CDR1 ENHRY and CDR2 SYGVKD. This CDR3 contains 14 residues. V dropped 2 bases and J dropped 3; count of bases not matched to a gene: 2.

The chain recombines TRBV7-6 with TRBJ2-1, with TRBD1 matching over 8 bases. The germline V gene encodes CDR1 SGHVS and CDR2 FNYEAQ. CDR3 length: 16 amino acids. Trimming removed 5 bases from V and 4 bases from J; junction bases left unmatched: 10. The DNA for the CDR3 is TGTGCCAGCAGCGTAGAGACAGGGGTCCGTTACAATGAGCAGTTCTTC. This gives the protein CASSVETGVRYNEQFF.

This clonotype has only a few counts. The chain joins TRBV13 to TRBJ1-6, with TRBD1 matching over 10 bases. Germline lookup yields CDR1 PRHDT and CDR2 FYEKMQ (reference sequence). The CDR3 runs 19 residues. V gave up 0 bases and J gave up 10 bases; unmatched junction bases: 15. For the CDR3, the DNA is TGTGCCAGCAGCTTAGGCTATATTAAACGGACAGGGGGACGGTCACCCCTCCACTTT. This gives the protein CASSLGYIKRTGGRSPLHF. Together with reference TRBV13 and TRBJ1-6, the CDR3 gives the full variable domain: AAGVIQSPRHLIKEKRETATLKCYPIPRHDTVYWYQQGPGQDPQFLISFYEKMQSDKGSIPDRFSAQQFSDYHSELNMSSLELGDSALYFCASSLGYIKRTGGRSPLHFGNGTRLTVT.

As regards this clonotype: A much larger clone is a single base away; this may be a read error. This rearrangement joins TRBV4-1 to TRBJ2-5; D is unclear. This CDR3 has 14 residues. V lost 0 bases, J lost 5 bases, and 10 bases lay in between. Germline CDR1 reads MGHRA; CDR2 reads YSYEKL. CDR3 protein: CASSQDPMRETQYF. The CDR3, as DNA: TGCGCCAGCAGCCAAGATCCGATGCGGGAGACCCAGTACTTC.

The chain has TRBV11-3 and TRBJ2-1; tentatively, D is TRBD2 (5 bases). CDR3 size: 15 residues. Germline CDR1 reads SGHNT; CDR2 reads YENEEA. The ends were cut back, 2 bases at V and 2 bases at J, with 10 bases in the middle. CDR3 amino acids: CASSLSGTAYNEQFF. The CDR3 region has the DNA TGTGCCAGCAGCTTATCGGGAACAGCCTACAATGAGCAGTTCTTC. Filled out from reference TRBV11-3 and TRBJ2-1, the complete variable domain reads EAGVVQSPRYKIIEKKQPVAFWCNPISGHNTLYWYLQNLGQGPELLIRYENEEAVDDSQLPKDRFSAERLKGVDSTLKIQPAELGDSAVYLCASSLSGTAYNEQFFGPGTRLTVL.

V is TRBV27 and J is TRBJ2-3; D uncertain. CDR1 and CDR2 from the germline V gene are MNHEY and SMNVEV (reference sequence). Trimming pared 6 bases from V and 2 bases from J, leaving 12 bases between. CDR3 length: 14 amino acids. The CDR3 region has the DNA TGTGCCAGCAGCCCACTCCGGGCCACAGATACGCAGTATTTT. Protein product: CASSPLRATDTQYF.

This clonotype was seen a few times. The chain recombines TRBV20-1 with TRBJ2-5, with 7 bases aligning to TRBD1. Trimming removed 1 base from V and 5 bases from J; junction bases left unmatched: 10. This CDR3 is built from 15 residues. CDR1 is DFQATT and CDR2 is SNEGSKA in the germline V gene (reference sequence). CDR3 nucleotides: TGCAGTGCTAGAGTCAGCGAGGGGGCCGGCGAGACCCAGTACTTC. Amino acid sequence: CSARVSEGAGETQYF.

The table lists this clonotype with a count of one. The rearrangement links TRBV7-2 to TRBJ2-3, with a weak D call TRBD1 (6 bases). This CDR3 contains 15 residues. Trimming stripped 6 bases from V and 2 bases from J, with 15 bases between. Germline V gene sequence: CDR1 SGHTA, CDR2 FQGNSA. CDR3 region: CASREQGAPTDTQYF. CDR3 sequence (DNA): TGTGCCAGCAGGGAACAGGGCGCGCCCACAGATACGCAGTATTTT.